These T cell receptor beta chains were read from a single sample in a study of T cells of healthy individuals. MiXCR was run by TCRdb on the 5' RACE reads, yielding one entry per CDR3 protein. The sample shows more than 85,000 distinct CDR3 sequences, around 17% of them seen only once. The receptors stem from a human donor in good health. The CDR3 runs from the conserved cysteine through the conserved F or W. D genes are given only for firm matches. Rows give clone size only sometimes, using once, few, many, or a class for an expanded clone.

v_gene: TRBV10-3; len: 15; j_gene: TRBJ2-3; abundance: .; d_gene: .; CDR3nt: TGTGCCATCAGTGTAGGGTTGCCGCACACAGATACGCAGTATTTT; CDR3aa: CAISVGLPHTDTQYF
v_gene: TRBV4-2; len: 16; j_gene: TRBJ2-1; abundance: few; d_gene: .; CDR3nt: TGCGCCAGCAGCCAAGATCGGACCATTTTCTACAATGAGCAGTTCTTC; CDR3aa: CASSQDRTIFYNEQFF
v_gene: TRBV7-9; len: 13; j_gene: TRBJ2-1; abundance: few; d_gene: TRBD2; CDR3nt: TGTGCCACCCTTGCTAGCGGGGGTAGTGAGCAGTTCTTC; CDR3aa: CATLASGGSEQFF
v_gene: TRBV20-1; len: 16; j_gene: TRBJ2-3; abundance: few; d_gene: TRBD2; CDR3nt: TGCAGTGCTAGAGAGCATCCGGGACTAGTAGTGGATACGCAGTATTTT; CDR3aa: CSAREHPGLVVDTQYF
v_gene: TRBV10-3; len: 15; j_gene: TRBJ2-2; abundance: .; d_gene: .; CDR3nt: TGTGCCATTACCTCCGGGACGGCGAACACCGGGGAGCTGTTTTTT; CDR3aa: CAITSGTANTGELFF
v_gene: TRBV6-2/TRBV6-3; len: 14; j_gene: TRBJ1-4; abundance: .; d_gene: .; CDR3nt: TGTGCCAGCAGGACCGGCGGCAGGAAGGAAAAACTGTTTTTT; CDR3aa: CASRTGGRKEKLFF
v_gene: TRBV19; len: 13; j_gene: TRBJ1-5; abundance: few; d_gene: .; CDR3nt: TGTGCCAGTATGGAGGGGACGGATCAGCCCCAGCATTTT; CDR3aa: CASMEGTDQPQHF
v_gene: TRBV6-1; len: 16; j_gene: TRBJ1-5; abundance: few; d_gene: .; CDR3nt: TGTGCCAGCAGTGAATGGGGGGGGTTCGGCAATCAGCCCCAGCATTTT; CDR3aa: CASSEWGGFGNQPQHF
v_gene: TRBV29-1; len: 13; j_gene: TRBJ2-7; abundance: few; d_gene: .; CDR3nt: TGCAGCGTTGACGTGCAGGGATCCTACGAGCAGTACTTC; CDR3aa: CSVDVQGSYEQYF
v_gene: TRBV27; len: 13; j_gene: TRBJ1-2; abundance: few; d_gene: .; CDR3nt: TGTGCCAGCAGTTCTACTTCAGACTATGGCTACACCTTC; CDR3aa: CASSSTSDYGYTF
v_gene: TRBV27; len: 12; j_gene: TRBJ2-7; abundance: few; d_gene: .; CDR3nt: TGTGCCAGCAGTTTAGTCTCCGGCGAGCAGTACTTC; CDR3aa: CASSLVSGEQYF
v_gene: TRBV30; len: 15; j_gene: TRBJ2-3; abundance: few; d_gene: TRBD2; CDR3nt: TGTGCCTGGAGCCGGACTAGCGGGCGCACAGATACGCAGTATTTT; CDR3aa: CAWSRTSGRTDTQYF
v_gene: TRBV7-8; len: 19; j_gene: TRBJ2-2; abundance: .; d_gene: TRBD2; CDR3nt: TGTGCCAGCAGCTTAGGGCTAGCGGGAGGGCCAGGAAGCACCGGGGAGCTGTTTTTT; CDR3aa: CASSLGLAGGPGSTGELFF
v_gene: TRBV5-4; len: 14; j_gene: TRBJ1-1; abundance: .; d_gene: .; CDR3nt: TGTGCCAGCAGCTTGCGACCATTGAACACTGAAGCTTTCTTT; CDR3aa: CASSLRPLNTEAFF
v_gene: TRBV5-1; len: 14; j_gene: TRBJ2-3; abundance: .; d_gene: .; CDR3nt: TGCGCCAGCAGCCTTAGACCCGCCGCAGATACGCAGTATTTT; CDR3aa: CASSLRPAADTQYF
v_gene: TRBV28; len: 13; j_gene: TRBJ2-7; abundance: few; d_gene: .; CDR3nt: TGTGCCAGCAGGACCGGGCTCCAACACGAGCAGTACTTC; CDR3aa: CASRTGLQHEQYF
v_gene: TRBV9; len: 13; j_gene: TRBJ2-7; abundance: .; d_gene: .; CDR3nt: TGTGCCAGCAGCGTAGGACTTTCCCACGAGCAGTACTTC; CDR3aa: CASSVGLSHEQYF
v_gene: TRBV20-1; len: 16; j_gene: TRBJ1-6; abundance: .; d_gene: .; CDR3nt: TGCAGTGCTACCCCCCGAGGCGAAATTTATAATTCACCCCTCCACTTT; CDR3aa: CSATPRGEIYNSPLHF
v_gene: TRBV6-1; len: 16; j_gene: TRBJ2-3; abundance: few; d_gene: .; CDR3nt: TGTGCCAGCAGTAGCCGGGACCCAATCGGGGCAGATACGCAGTATTTT; CDR3aa: CASSSRDPIGADTQYF
v_gene: TRBV20-1; len: 14; j_gene: TRBJ1-4; abundance: .; d_gene: .; CDR3nt: TGCAGTGCTAGAAGAGGCAACACTAATGAAAAACTGTTTTTT; CDR3aa: CSARRGNTNEKLFF
v_gene: TRBV4-3; len: 14; j_gene: TRBJ1-2; abundance: few; d_gene: .; CDR3nt: TGCGCCAGCAGCCAAGGCCCTAGGGGAAGCGGCTACACCTTC; CDR3aa: CASSQGPRGSGYTF
v_gene: TRBV24-1; len: 13; j_gene: TRBJ2-5; abundance: .; d_gene: .; CDR3nt: TGTGCCACCAGTGATGGCGGGGTCGAGACCCAGTACTTC; CDR3aa: CATSDGGVETQYF
v_gene: TRBV4-2; len: 12; j_gene: TRBJ2-4; abundance: many; d_gene: .; CDR3nt: TGTGCCAGCAGCCAAGGGGCAGCCAAGCGGTACTTC; CDR3aa: CASSQGAAKRYF
v_gene: TRBV11-2; len: 12; j_gene: TRBJ2-7; abundance: once; d_gene: TRBD1; CDR3nt: TGTGCCAGCAGTCACGACAGGGGCGAGCAGTACTTC; CDR3aa: CASSHDRGEQYF
v_gene: TRBV2; len: 17; j_gene: TRBJ2-2; abundance: .; d_gene: .; CDR3nt: TGTGCCAGCAGTGAAGGGGGGTCCGACCGGGGCACCGGGGAGCTGTTTTTT; CDR3aa: CASSEGGSDRGTGELFF
v_gene: TRBV4-2; len: 17; j_gene: TRBJ1-5; abundance: few; d_gene: TRBD1; CDR3nt: TGTGCCAGCAGCCCCCTCGGACAGGGAAATAGCAATCAGCCCCAGCATTTT; CDR3aa: CASSPLGQGNSNQPQHF
v_gene: TRBV9; len: 15; j_gene: TRBJ1-6; abundance: many; d_gene: TRBD1; CDR3nt: TGTGCCAGCAGCGTCGGACAGGGGGGGAATTCACCCCTCCACTTT; CDR3aa: CASSVGQGGNSPLHF
v_gene: TRBV10-3; len: 15; j_gene: TRBJ2-1; abundance: many; d_gene: TRBD2; CDR3nt: TGTGCCATCAGTGAGTCAGCGGGGCCCTACAATGAGCAGTTCTTC; CDR3aa: CAISESAGPYNEQFF
v_gene: TRBV5-1; len: 15; j_gene: TRBJ2-3; abundance: few; d_gene: TRBD2; CDR3nt: TGCGCCAGCAGCTTAGAAGCGGGACCCACAGATACGCAGTATTTT; CDR3aa: CASSLEAGPTDTQYF
v_gene: TRBV7-9; len: 16; j_gene: TRBJ1-4; abundance: few; d_gene: .; CDR3nt: TGTGCCAGCAGCTTAGTTAGGTCCTCACCTAATGAAAAACTGTTTTTT; CDR3aa: CASSLVRSSPNEKLFF
v_gene: TRBV20-1; len: 13; j_gene: TRBJ1-4; abundance: .; d_gene: .; CDR3nt: TGCAGTGCCCCGGGGTCAGGGGATGAAAAACTGTTTTTT; CDR3aa: CSAPGSGDEKLFF
v_gene: TRBV6-5; len: 17; j_gene: TRBJ2-1; abundance: .; d_gene: .; CDR3nt: TGTGCCAGCAGTTACGGGGCCAAGGCTAGCTGGCGAAATGAGCAGTTCTTC; CDR3aa: CASSYGAKASWRNEQFF
v_gene: TRBV20-1; len: 13; j_gene: TRBJ1-4; abundance: few; d_gene: .; CDR3nt: TGCAGTGCTAGAGGTTGGCCGAGAGAAAAACTGTTTTTT; CDR3aa: CSARGWPREKLFF
v_gene: TRBV23-1; len: 16; j_gene: TRBJ2-3; abundance: .; d_gene: TRBD1; CDR3nt: TGCGCCAGCAGTCAATCGCTCGGGACAGGGCCAGATACGCAGTATTTT; CDR3aa: CASSQSLGTGPDTQYF